Listed below are T cell receptor beta chains from one sample, sequenced in a study of T cells after yellow fever vaccination. MiXCR, applied by TCRdb to the 5' RACE reads, yields one record per CDR3 protein. The table shows 200,000 to 300,000 distinct CDR3 sequences, with 10% to 15% occurring only once. The sequencing used CD4+ T cells sorted from PBMCs, collected 45 days after the yellow fever booster vaccination. Receptors were obtained from a man aged 25-40 years who received the YFV17D yellow fever vaccine. The CDR3 runs from the conserved cysteine through the conserved F or W. D genes are given only for firm matches. Only part of the rows carry a size: once, few, many, or a class if the clone is expanded.

>TRBJ2-5|-|TRBV10-1|13|TRBD1
CASSQGAGETQYF
TGCGCCAGCAGTCAGGGGGCAGGGGAGACCCAGTACTTC
>TRBJ2-1|many|TRBV20-1|10|-
CSARRQDVFF
TGCAGTGCTAGACGGCAGGATGTGTTCTTC
>TRBJ2-5|-|TRBV5-1|14|TRBD1
CASRQGVGQETQYF
TGCGCCAGCAGACAGGGGGTAGGTCAAGAGACCCAGTACTTC
>TRBJ2-7|-|TRBV10-3|15|-
CAIRDPGRDSYEQYF
TGTGCCATCAGGGACCCCGGTCGCGACTCCTACGAGCAGTACTTC
>TRBJ2-7|-|TRBV11-2|14|-
CASSLDPGRALRYF
TGTGCCAGCAGCTTAGACCCGGGACGTGCCCTACGGTACTTC
>TRBJ2-3|many|TRBV20-1|13|-
CSAEGRSTDTQYF
TGCAGTGCTGAAGGACGAAGCACAGATACGCAGTATTTT
>TRBJ2-5|few|TRBV7-2|13|TRBD2
CASKGLGGGTQYF
TGTGCCAGCAAGGGACTAGGCGGGGGGACCCAGTACTTC
>TRBJ2-3|few|TRBV5-1|16|TRBD2
CASSATLAGVADTQYF
TGCGCCAGCAGCGCGACCCTAGCGGGAGTAGCAGATACGCAGTATTTT
>TRBJ2-6|many|TRBV4-3|15|-
CASSSQSSGANVLTF
TGCGCCAGCAGCTCACAGTCCTCTGGGGCCAACGTCCTGACTTTC
>TRBJ1-2|-|TRBV7-9|15|-
CASSLGQTFNYGYTF
TGTGCCAGCAGCTTAGGACAGACCTTTAACTATGGCTACACCTTC
>TRBJ2-3|few|TRBV5-1|16|-
CASSFYQGSRPDTQYF
TGCGCCAGCAGCTTTTACCAGGGGAGTCGGCCAGATACGCAGTATTTT
>TRBJ2-7|few|TRBV7-2|14|TRBD1
CASRYGTGSNEQYF
TGTGCCAGCAGATACGGGACAGGGTCCAACGAGCAGTACTTC
>TRBJ2-2|few|TRBV7-2|13|-
CASSKYRDGELFF
TGTGCCAGCAGCAAGTACAGGGACGGGGAGCTGTTTTTT
>TRBJ2-7|-|TRBV7-8|15|-
CASRWTAETSYEQYF
TGTGCCAGTAGGTGGACGGCTGAAACCTCCTACGAGCAGTACTTC
>TRBJ2-2|few|TRBV18|15|TRBD1
CASSPKQGTSGELFF
TGTGCCAGCTCACCAAAACAGGGGACGTCTGGGGAGCTGTTTTTT
>TRBJ1-2|few|TRBV6-5|13|-
CASSWRGGGGYTF
TGTGCCAGCAGTTGGCGAGGGGGGGGAGGCTACACCTTC
>TRBJ2-5|-|TRBV29-1|14|TRBD1
CSCLRPGQGETQYF
TGCAGCTGCCTCCGCCCGGGACAGGGAGAGACCCAGTACTTC
>TRBJ2-3|-|TRBV6-2/TRBV6-3|15|TRBD2
CASSYFVSGSSTQYF
TGTGCCAGCAGTTACTTTGTTAGCGGGAGTTCTACGCAGTATTTT
>TRBJ1-1|-|TRBV5-1|15|-
CASSLKTGPNTEAFF
TGCGCCAGCAGCCTAAAAACAGGGCCGAACACTGAAGCTTTCTTT
>TRBJ2-3|-|TRBV4-3|13|-
CASSQAPTDTQYF
TGCGCCAGCAGCCAAGCCCCTACAGATACGCAGTATTTT
>TRBJ2-4|few|TRBV12-3/TRBV12-4|15|-
CASRNDRLAKNIQYF
TGTGCCAGCAGGAACGACAGACTAGCCAAAAACATTCAGTACTTC
>TRBJ2-5|few|TRBV10-3|13|-
CAISESGIETQYF
TGTGCCATCAGTGAGTCAGGTATTGAGACCCAGTACTTC
>TRBJ2-7|few|TRBV6-1|15|TRBD2
CASSDPSGSSYEQYF
TGTGCCAGCAGCGATCCTAGCGGGAGCTCCTACGAGCAGTACTTC
>TRBJ1-4|-|TRBV4-3|14|-
CASSQEGSNEKLFF
TGCGCCAGCAGCCAAGAAGGTAGTAATGAAAAACTGTTTTTT
>TRBJ2-1|few|TRBV7-2|16|TRBD2
CASSPPGGRWDNEQFF
TGTGCCAGCAGCCCCCCGGGCGGGAGGTGGGATAATGAGCAGTTCTTC
>TRBJ2-2|few|TRBV15|14|-
CATSTRENTGELFF
TGTGCCACCAGCACCAGGGAGAACACCGGGGAGCTGTTTTTT
>TRBJ2-5|-|TRBV20-1|15|-
CSAITPGEGWETQYF
TGCAGTGCTATAACCCCTGGCGAGGGGTGGGAGACCCAGTACTTC
>TRBJ2-3|few|TRBV5-1|16|-
CASSWGRDARTDTQYF
TGCGCCAGCAGCTGGGGCCGGGACGCACGCACAGATACGCAGTATTTT
>TRBJ2-2|-|TRBV3-1|17|TRBD1
CASSQDRDRLTSGELFF
TGTGCCAGCAGCCAAGATCGGGACAGATTGACTTCCGGGGAGCTGTTTTTT
>TRBJ2-1|few|TRBV5-1|14|TRBD2
CASREGLAGNEQFF
TGCGCCAGCAGAGAGGGACTAGCGGGAAATGAGCAGTTCTTC
>TRBJ1-2|-|TRBV29-1|15|-
CSVAYPQGWDYGYTF
TGCAGCGTTGCGTACCCTCAGGGGTGGGACTATGGCTACACCTTC
>TRBJ1-1|few|TRBV29-1|14|TRBD1
CSVDRGQGWTEAFF
TGCAGCGTTGACCGCGGACAGGGTTGGACTGAAGCTTTCTTT
>TRBJ2-5|-|TRBV5-4|16|-
CASSLAAGSVRETQYF
TGTGCCAGCAGCTTGGCGGCAGGGAGCGTACGGGAGACCCAGTACTTC
>TRBJ1-5|few|TRBV20-1|13|-
CSARFPGNQPQHF
TGCAGTGCTAGATTCCCGGGGAATCAGCCCCAGCATTTT
>TRBJ2-7|many|TRBV5-1|14|TRBD2
CASSLDLAGGEQYF
TGCGCCAGCAGCTTGGACCTAGCGGGAGGCGAGCAGTACTTC
>TRBJ2-5|-|TRBV7-9|13|-
CASSFVGEETQYF
TGTGCCAGCAGCTTTGTAGGAGAAGAGACCCAGTACTTC
>TRBJ2-5|few|TRBV20-1|16|TRBD2
CSALGSGSQKGGTQYF
TGCAGTGCTCTTGGGAGCGGGAGCCAAAAAGGGGGGACCCAGTACTTC
>TRBJ2-5|-|TRBV12-3/TRBV12-4|12|-
CASRKTQETQYF
TGTGCCAGCAGAAAGACGCAAGAGACCCAGTACTTC
>TRBJ2-4|few|TRBV20-1|17|TRBD2
CSARDPGGIGGKNIQYF
TGCAGTGCTAGAGATCCTGGGGGTATCGGGGGGAAAAACATTCAGTACTTC
>TRBJ2-2|-|TRBV3-1|16|TRBD2
CASSQVTASGSGELFF
TGTGCCAGCAGCCAAGTCACGGCTAGCGGAAGCGGGGAGCTGTTTTTT
>TRBJ2-3|-|TRBV20-1|14|TRBD2
CSARRTSGRVTQYF
TGCAGTGCTCGGAGGACTAGCGGGAGAGTTACGCAGTATTTT
>TRBJ2-2|few|TRBV21-1|18|-
CASSKQGWGRVNTGELFF
TGTGCCAGCAGCAAACAGGGGTGGGGAAGGGTGAACACCGGGGAGCTGTTTTTT
>TRBJ2-7|few|TRBV5-1|13|TRBD1
CASSPRQGAEQYF
TGCGCCAGCAGCCCCCGACAGGGGGCTGAGCAGTACTTC
>TRBJ2-1|-|TRBV7-2|15|-
CASSSLTPRGNEQFF
TGTGCCAGCTCATCCTTGACCCCTAGAGGCAATGAGCAGTTCTTC
>TRBJ1-6|few|TRBV20-1|14|-
CSARPTGPNSPLHF
TGCAGTGCTAGGCCGACAGGCCCGAATTCACCCCTCCACTTT
>TRBJ2-5|-|TRBV7-9|14|-
CASSLGTFQETQYF
TGTGCCAGCAGCTTGGGGACTTTCCAAGAGACCCAGTACTTC
>TRBJ2-3|few|TRBV27|15|TRBD2
CASSPGLAATDTQYF
TGTGCCAGCAGTCCCGGACTAGCGGCCACAGATACGCAGTATTTT
>TRBJ2-1|-|TRBV9|13|TRBD2
CASSVGEGGEQFF
TGTGCCAGCAGCGTAGGGGAGGGTGGTGAGCAGTTCTTC
>TRBJ2-4|few|TRBV20-1|12|-
CSASSGANIQYF
TGCAGTGCTAGCTCGGGGGCTAACATTCAGTACTTC
>TRBJ2-7|once|TRBV7-2|14|-
CASCLQGKLHEQYF
TGTGCCAGCTGTCTACAGGGAAAGTTACACGAGCAGTACTTC
>TRBJ1-2|many|TRBV12-3/TRBV12-4|13|-
CASSLGQLYGYTF
TGTGCCAGCAGTTTAGGACAGCTCTATGGCTACACCTTC
>TRBJ1-2|many|TRBV6-1|14|-
CASSPVDTNYGYTF
TGTGCCAGCAGTCCCGTGGATACTAACTATGGCTACACCTTC
>TRBJ2-5|-|TRBV12-3/TRBV12-4|14|-
CASSPRGSGETQYF
TGTGCCAGCAGTCCTAGGGGGAGCGGAGAGACCCAGTACTTC
>TRBJ2-3|few|TRBV29-1|15|TRBD2
CSIGTSGGSTDTQYF
TGCAGCATAGGGACTAGCGGGGGGAGCACAGATACGCAGTATTTT
>TRBJ2-7|-|TRBV7-2|15|TRBD2
CASSLVGTTSSEQYF
TGTGCCAGCAGCTTAGTAGGGACTACCTCCTCCGAGCAGTACTTC